What follows are 29 T cell receptor beta chains derived from one specimen sequenced in a study of blood T cell repertoires in COVID-19. Profiled with immunoSEQ multiplex PCR; TCRdb holds only in-frame clones, not every one. The sample comprises fewer than 150,000 clones, 80% to 90% of which are singletons, and about 8% rests with the top ten. The specimen sequenced was peripheral blood. The receptors come from a man in his sixties or seventies who had recovered from COVID-19.

The V gene is TRBV6-6, the J gene TRBJ2-7, with D possibly matching TRBD1 (6 bases). The CDR3 loop spans 15 amino acids. Trimming took off 2 bases at V and 6 bases at J, with 17 bases between the two ends. Germline V gives CDR1 MNHNY, CDR2 SVGAGI (reference sequence). The CDR3 region is CASSYIVTGWVEQYF. For the CDR3, the DNA is TGTGCCAGCAGTTACATTGTTACAGGGTGGGTCGAGCAGTACTTC.

The V call is TRBV5-1, the J call TRBJ2-7; 9 bases are a match to TRBD1. The CDR3 totals 15 residues. V lost 4 bases, J lost 0 bases, and 5 bases stayed unmatched. CDR1 is SGHRS, CDR2 YFSETQ, per germline. CDR3 sequence: CASSPGTGISYEQYF. DNA for the CDR3: TGCGCCAGCAGCCCTGGGACAGGGATCTCCTACGAGCAGTACTTC.

The genes are TRBV5-1 and TRBJ2-5, with D possibly TRBD2 on 6 matching bases. This CDR3 contains 19 residues. V was pared by 4 bases and J by 0 bases, with 25 bases between. The germline gives CDR1 SGHRS, CDR2 YFSETQ. The CDR3 reads CASSPNSGSGYWYQETQYF. The CDR3 DNA reads as TGCGCCAGCAGCCCTAATAGCGGCTCCGGATATTGGTACCAAGAGACCCAGTACTTC.

The V gene is TRBV28, the J gene TRBJ1-2; 8 bases line up with TRBD1. The V gene's germline CDR1 is MDHEN and CDR2 SYDVKM. V gave up 4 bases and J gave up 6 bases; unmatched junction bases: 4. CDR3 length equals 13 residues. For the CDR3, the DNA is TGTGCCAGCAGTTCGGGACAGGAGGATGGCTACACCTTC. Its translation: CASSSGQEDGYTF.

The chain employs TRBV28 and TRBJ1-4; 9 nucleotides align to TRBD1. CDR3 length equals 17 residues. The germline CDR1 and CDR2 sequences are MDHEN and SYDVKM. J was trimmed by 0 bases and V by 5 bases; bases with no gene match: 7. The CDR3 region is CASSTRQGDATNEKLFF. CDR3 nucleotide sequence: TGTGCCAGCAGTACCCGACAGGGGGATGCAACTAATGAAAAACTGTTTTTT.

The chain has TRBV5-1 and TRBJ2-7; TRBD1 is a possible D gene (6 bases). The CDR3 length is 15 residues. Between the trimmed V and J ends, which lost 3 bases and 6 bases, there was a span of 19 bases. Per germline, CDR1 SGHRS and CDR2 YFSETQ. The CDR3, as DNA: TGCGCCAGCAGCTCGAGTAGGCTACAGGGCTCCGAGCAGTACTTC. It encodes CASSSSRLQGSEQYF.

CDR3 bases: TGTGCCAGCAGCCGCCAGGGGGGTGCTATGGACATTCAGTACTTC. It is translated as CASSRQGGAMDIQYF. The genes are TRBV11-1 and TRBJ2-4; D perhaps matches TRBD1 (7 bases). The V end lost 5 bases, the J end lost 8 bases, and 19 bases lay between the germline ends. Germline CDR1 reads SGHAT; CDR2 reads FQDESV (reference sequence). The CDR3 has 15 amino acids.

The rearrangement joins TRBV6-1 to TRBJ1-5, with D perhaps matching TRBD1 (5 bases). The germline CDR1 and CDR2 sequences are MNHNS and SASEGT. CDR3 length: 15 amino acids. V was shortened by 2 bases and J by 6 bases, with 14 bases between the two germline ends. The CDR3 spells CASSETGGWGQPQHF. Here the CDR3 DNA reads TGTGCCAGCAGTGAAACGGGGGGGTGGGGTCAGCCCCAGCATTTT.

The DNA of the CDR3 is TGTGCCCGATGCCGGGGACGGGAGGCCCTGATAAATGGGCACGAGCAGTACTTC. Translation: CARCRGREALINGHEQYF. The chain couples TRBV30 to TRBJ2-7; 7 bases are shared with TRBD2. CDR3 length equals 18 residues. After removal of 8 bases from V and 5 bases from J, the junction contained 27 bases not matched to a gene. Germline assignment: CDR1 GTSNPN and CDR2 SVGIG (reference sequence).

The sample holds one count of this clone. This chain uses TRBV7-2 with TRBJ2-5; the D is unclear. The germline CDR1 and CDR2 sequences are SGHTA and FQGNSA. With 5 bases removed from V and 5 bases from J, the gap between germline ends came to 9 bases. The CDR3 extends over 12 amino acids. CDR3 protein: CASSLFGETQYF. CDR3 in DNA: TGTGCCAGCAGCCTCTTCGGGGAGACCCAGTACTTC.

The J gene is TRBJ2-3, the V gene TRBV7-2; 10 positions match TRBD2. The CDR3 consists of 17 residues. Losses at the gene ends were 4 bases for V and 1 base for J; bases not matched to a gene: 8. CDR1 is SGHTA, CDR2 FQGNSA, per germline. The CDR3 region has the DNA TGTGCCAGCAGCTACCGGCTAGCGGGGGCCCGCACAGATACGCAGTATTTT. As protein: CASSYRLAGARTDTQYF.

The V gene is TRBV7-8, the J gene TRBJ1-2; tentatively, D is TRBD1 (5 bases). Trimming left V 5 bases short and J 8 bases short, with 12 bases between. This CDR3 has 12 residues. Germline assignment: CDR1 SGHVS and CDR2 FQNEAQ. CDR3 protein: CASSPREVGYTF. The CDR3 coding sequence is TGTGCCAGCAGCCCCAGGGAGGTAGGCTACACCTTC. The variable domain in full, with the rest retrieved from reference TRBV7-8 and TRBJ1-2, is GAGVSQSPRYKVAKRGQDVALRCDPISGHVSLFWYQQALGQGPEFLTYFQNEAQLDKSGLPSDRFFAERPEGSVSTLKIQRTQQEDSAVYLCASSPREVGYTFGSGTRLTVV.

The chain has TRBV19 and TRBJ2-4; 9 bases line up with TRBD1. The trim removed 4 bases at V and 9 bases at J, leaving 7 bases unmatched. This CDR3 is built from 14 residues. The germline CDR1 and CDR2 sequences are LNHDA and SQIVND (reference sequence). CDR3 sequence reads: CASSRGTGRTIQYF. CDR3 bases: TGTGCCAGTAGTAGAGGGACAGGGAGGACCATTCAGTACTTC.

The genes are TRBV6-1 and TRBJ2-7, with 11 bases that match TRBD2. Germline-derived CDR1 and CDR2 are MNHNS and SASEGT. The CDR3 consists of 15 residues. V lost 3 bases, J lost 2 bases, and 3 bases stayed unmatched. CDR3 loop: CASSEGLADTYEQYF. CDR3 bases: TGTGCCAGCAGTGAGGGACTAGCGGATACCTACGAGCAGTACTTC.

This clone was seen just once. The chain has TRBV9 and TRBJ2-1, with D possibly TRBD2 on 6 matching bases. The germline CDR1 and CDR2 sequences are SGDLS and YYNGEE. Trimming cost V 5 bases and J 3 bases, with 15 bases left between them. The CDR3 contains 15 residues. CDR3 protein: CASSPSEGHYNEQFF. CDR3 bases: TGTGCCAGCAGTCCGTCGGAGGGGCACTACAATGAGCAGTTCTTC.

This clone was seen more than once but under ten times. This rearrangement joins TRBV9 to TRBJ1-1; 10 bases line up with TRBD1. The length of the CDR3 is 15 residues. CDR1 SGDLS and CDR2 YYNGEE come from the germline V gene. With 1 base clipped from V and 5 bases from J, the junction kept 5 bases outside the gene matches. The CDR3 DNA follows: TGTGCCAGCAGCGTAACCGGGGACAGGGGTACTGAAGCTTTCTTT. Amino acids: CASSVTGDRGTEAFF.

The V gene is TRBV28, the J gene TRBJ2-2; D is ambiguous. The CDR3 totals 13 residues. Per germline, CDR1 MDHEN and CDR2 SYDVKM. Trimming cost V 5 bases and J 7 bases, with 11 bases left between them. The CDR3 nucleotides are TGTGCCAGCAGTCCCTTCCCTGTCGGGGAGCTGTTTTTT. Translating gives CASSPFPVGELFF.

V usage is TRBV2 and J usage is TRBJ2-4, with D hard to call. The CDR3 has 13 residues. Germline loops: CDR1 SNHLY, CDR2 FYNNEI. Trimming removed 4 bases at V and 3 bases at J, with 7 bases between. For the CDR3, the DNA is TGTGCCAGCAGTGCTAGTGGCAAAAACATTCAGTACTTC. This translates into CASSASGKNIQYF. The full variable domain, its missing parts supplied by reference TRBV2 and TRBJ2-4, is EPEVTQTPSHQVTQMGQEVILRCVPISNHLYFYWYRQILGQKVEFLVSFYNNEISEKSEIFDDQFSVERPDGSNFTLKIRSTKLEDSAMYFCASSASGKNIQYFGAGTRLSVL.

This rearrangement joins TRBV7-4 to TRBJ2-7, with 8 nucleotides matching TRBD2. The germline V gene has CDR1 SGHVT and CDR2 SQSDAQ. With 1 base clipped from V and 8 bases from J, the junction kept 16 bases outside the gene matches. The CDR3 covers 17 residues. The DNA of the CDR3 is TGTGCCAGCAGCTTAGTCCCGGTCGGGAGGGTGGTCGTACAGCAGTACTTC. Translation gives CASSLVPVGRVVVQQYF. The whole variable domain, filled in from reference TRBV7-4 and TRBJ2-7, reads GAGVSQSPRYKVAKRGRDVALRCDSISGHVTLYWYRQTLGQGSEVLTYSQSDAQRDKSGRPSGRFSAERPERSVSTLKIQRTEQGDSAVYLCASSLVPVGRVVVQQYFGPGTRLTVT.

The chain uses TRBV5-1 and TRBJ2-5, with TRBD2 matching 9 bases. The CDR3 covers 18 residues. Trimming took 3 bases from V and 1 from J; bases not matched to a gene: 13. Germline V lookup: CDR1 SGHRS, CDR2 YFSETQ. In nucleotides, the CDR3 is TGCGCCAGCAGCTCCCACACCCCCAGCGGGGGGTCCCAAGAGACCCAGTACTTC. Translated: CASSSHTPSGGSQETQYF.

The chain couples TRBV5-1 to TRBJ2-1, with 13 nucleotides matching TRBD2. Germline CDR1 and CDR2: SGHRS and YFSETQ. J was trimmed by 8 bases and V by 4 bases; bases with no gene match: 6. The CDR3 consists of 15 residues. Written as DNA, the CDR3 is TGCGCCAGCAGCCCAGGACTAGCGGGGGTCGATGAGCAGTTCTTC. Protein product: CASSPGLAGVDEQFF.

The count of this clone is one. This chain links TRBV7-3 with TRBJ1-1; no firm D call. Germline V CDR1 and CDR2: SGHTA, FQGTGA. CDR3 length equals 13 residues. V lost 4 bases and J 3 bases, leaving 9 bases between the germline ends. The CDR3 here is CASSSQLDTEAFF. CDR3 bases: TGTGCCAGCAGCTCTCAACTGGACACTGAAGCTTTCTTT.

This clone is medium-sized in the sample. The chain is built from TRBV15 and TRBJ2-1; TRBD1 matches at 9 bases. Germline CDR1 is LNHNV and CDR2 is YYDKDF (reference sequence). V dropped 5 bases and J dropped 7; count of bases not matched to a gene: 3. The CDR3 sequence is 13 residues long. The CDR3 here is CATSLGQGNEQFF. The CDR3 DNA follows: TGTGCCACCAGCCTGGGACAGGGAAATGAGCAGTTCTTC.

The V gene is TRBV5-1, the J gene TRBJ2-3; 7 bases are shared with TRBD1. There are 14 residues in the CDR3. CDR1 and CDR2 from the germline V gene are SGHRS and YFSETQ. The trim removed 2 bases at V and 2 bases at J, leaving 2 bases unmatched. CDR3 in amino acids: CASSLQGITDTQYF. In DNA, the CDR3 is TGCGCCAGCAGCTTACAGGGGATCACAGATACGCAGTATTTT.

This chain joins TRBV9 and TRBJ2-2; D might be TRBD2 (5 bases). The V end was cut by 5 bases, the J end by 6 bases, with 11 bases between. Germline values: CDR1 SGDLS, CDR2 YYNGEE. The CDR3 is made up of 13 amino acids. CDR3 residues: CASSRGDPGELFF. In DNA, the CDR3 is TGTGCCAGCAGTCGGGGAGACCCCGGGGAGCTGTTTTTT.

This clone was seen a single time. The J gene is TRBJ2-7, the V gene TRBV7-2; 10 bases line up with TRBD2. The V gene's germline CDR1 is SGHTA and CDR2 FQGNSA. V lost 6 bases to trimming and J lost 5 bases; unmatched junction nucleotides: 10. The CDR3 extends over 15 amino acids. CDR3 DNA sequence: TGTGCCAGCAGTCGCAGGAGCGGGAGGGCAGACGAGCAGTACTTC. Amino acid sequence: CASSRRSGRADEQYF. Full variable domain (remainder filled in from reference TRBV7-2 and TRBJ2-7): GAGVSQSPSNKVTEKGKDVELRCDPISGHTALYWYRQSLGQGLEFLIYFQGNSAPDKSGLPSDRFSAERTGGSVSTLTIQRTQQEDSAVYLCASSRRSGRADEQYFGPGTRLTVT.

V is TRBV2 and J is TRBJ1-5; 7 bases align to TRBD1. V lost 6 bases to trimming and J lost 3 bases; unmatched junction nucleotides: 2. CDR1 and CDR2 from the germline V gene are SNHLY and FYNNEI. The CDR3 has 13 amino acids. DNA for the CDR3: TGTGCCAGCAGGGGACAGATCAATCAGCCCCAGCATTTT. Its protein product is CASRGQINQPQHF.

The chain carries TRBV6-5 and TRBJ2-1; TRBD1 agrees at 8 bases. V gave up 10 bases and J gave up 0 bases; unmatched junction bases: 8. In germline, CDR1 is MNHEY, CDR2 SVGAGI. The CDR3 contains 15 residues. The DNA for the CDR3 is TGTGCCACTACTCGGGACAGGACCTCCTACAATGAGCAGTTCTTC. Translation gives CATTRDRTSYNEQFF.

The chain links TRBV7-3 to TRBJ2-3; D is unclear. The CDR3 covers 13 residues. Looked up from germline, CDR1 is SGHTA and CDR2 is FQGTGA. The V end was cut by 5 bases, the J end by 2 bases, with 8 bases between. The CDR3 coding sequence is TGTGCCAGCAGCCGACTTAACACAGATACGCAGTATTTT. This gives the protein CASSRLNTDTQYF.